One and the same sample provided the 19 T cell receptor beta chains below, sequenced in a study of blood T cells in healthy people across ages. The use of a sample-barcoded 5' primer and a J-beta primer mix characterized a second PCR of about 7 to 12 cycles. One entry per CDR3 protein results from TCRdb running MiXCR on the 5' RACE reads. The sample lists over 1,200,000 distinct CDR3 sequences, approximately 60% seen once, with over 6.5% in the top ten. Sequencing was done on a sample of blood. The receptors were sampled from a man younger than 30 in good health.

V usage is TRBV6-1 and J usage is TRBJ2-1; D might be TRBD2 (5 bases). V lost 6 bases to trimming and J lost 11 bases, with 8 bases between them. This CDR3 comprises 10 residues. Germline loops: CDR1 MNHNS, CDR2 SASEGT. The CDR3 nucleotides are TGTGCCAGCAGAAACGGGAAGCAGTTCTTC. This codes for CASRNGKQFF.

The chain employs TRBV6-4 and TRBJ2-1, with 8 bases lining up with TRBD2. The CDR3 is made up of 15 amino acids. Germline CDR1 is MRHNA and CDR2 is SNTAGT. Losses at the gene ends were 0 bases for V and 10 bases for J; bases not matched to a gene: 8. CDR3 DNA sequence: TGTGCCAGCAGTGACTCCGATGGAGCGGGAGAAGAGCAGTTCTTC. It yields the protein CASSDSDGAGEEQFF.

The chain combines TRBV6-2 or TRBV6-3 with TRBJ2-5; possible D gene TRBD2, 6 bases. This CDR3 contains 17 residues. CDR1 and CDR2 (germline): MNHEY, SVGEGT. V dropped 3 bases and J dropped 2 bases, with 19 bases sitting between them. CDR3 loop: CASSYHNSGRWQETQYF. Here the CDR3 DNA reads TGTGCCAGCAGTTATCACAACTCAGGGAGGTGGCAAGAGACCCAGTACTTC.

The chain joins TRBV7-2 to TRBJ2-5; tentative D call: TRBD1 (6 bases). Germline CDR1 and CDR2: SGHTA and FQGNSA. Trimming left V 6 bases short and J 11 bases short, with 28 bases between. This CDR3 contains 16 residues. The CDR3 spells CASSSYPGPPPGEQYF. The DNA of the CDR3 is TGTGCCAGCAGTTCTTACCCGGGACCCCCACCAGGGGAGCAGTACTTC.

Worth noting for this clonotype: At one boundary the junction diverges from the germline segment, which might be a read error. This chain links TRBV6-5 with TRBJ2-3, with 11 bases lining up with TRBD2. The CDR3 runs to 19 residues. Germline CDR1 is MNHEY and CDR2 is SVGAGI. The CDR3 DNA sequence: TGTGCCAGCAGTTATAGTGTGGTAGCGGGAGGGCGGAGCACGGATACGCAGTATTTT. It encodes CASSYSVVAGGRSTDTQYF.

The chain joins TRBV7-2 to TRBJ2-3; the match to TRBD2 covers 13 bases. The CDR3 sequence is 14 residues long. V was clipped by 6 bases and J by 8 bases; unmatched bases: 5. Germline V gene lookup returns CDR1 SGHTA and CDR2 FQGNSA. The CDR3 here is CASRRLAGGGTQYF. CDR3 DNA sequence: TGTGCCAGCAGGCGACTAGCGGGGGGTGGTACGCAGTATTTT.

The chain couples TRBV4-3 to TRBJ2-5; D gene unclear. The CDR3 length is 13 residues. Germline CDR1 and CDR2: LGHNA and YSLEER. V dropped 0 bases and J dropped 4 bases, with 6 bases sitting between them. CDR3 nucleotides: TGCGCCAGCAGCCAAGAGGGGATAGAGACCCAGTACTTC. This codes for CASSQEGIETQYF.

V and J are TRBV9 and TRBJ1-1; 9 bases are a match to TRBD1. Germline CDR1 SGDLS, CDR2 YYNGEE. The CDR3 consists of 16 residues. V lost 3 bases and J lost 0; bases outside the gene matches: 6. Here the CDR3 reads CASSAVQGAMNTEAFF. In nucleotides, the CDR3 is TGTGCCAGCAGCGCGGTACAGGGGGCGATGAACACTGAAGCTTTCTTT.

This chain links TRBV21-1 with TRBJ2-1. TRBV21-1 is annotated as a pseudogene. This CDR3 spans 16 amino acids. The CDR3 loop reads CASSKKATGPYNEQFF. The CDR3 nucleotides are TGTGCCAGCAGCAAAAAAGCGACAGGGCCCTACAATGAGCAGTTCTTC.

This clonotype was counted between two and nine times. Here the CDR3 DNA reads TGTGCCACCAGCAGAGACAGTGACGGACCCTACGAGCAGTACTTC. The encoded protein is CATSRDSDGPYEQYF. The rearrangement uses TRBV15 and TRBJ2-7; no firm D call. In germline, CDR1 is LNHNV, CDR2 YYDKDF (reference sequence). CDR3 length: 15 residues. The V end lost 0 bases, the J end lost 2 bases, and 11 bases lay between the germline ends.

In this sample, this clonotype turned up a few times. Written as DNA, the CDR3 is TGCGCCAGCAGCCCAGAAGGCCAGTTCTATGGCTACACCTTC. Protein sequence: CASSPEGQFYGYTF. This chain uses TRBV5-1 with TRBJ1-2; D not resolved. Trimming pared 4 bases from V and 4 bases from J, leaving 14 bases between. Germline CDR1 SGHRS, CDR2 YFSETQ. The CDR3 has 14 residues.

The chain employs TRBV28 and TRBJ1-5, with 8 nucleotides matching TRBD1. CDR3 length: 15 residues. V shed 5 bases, J shed 3 bases, and the junction held 6 bases outside the gene matches. Germline V gene data show CDR1 as MDHEN and CDR2 as SYDVKM. CDR3 nucleotides: TGTGCCAGCAGTCAGACAGGGGACTTCAATCAGCCCCAGCATTTT. Its protein product is CASSQTGDFNQPQHF.

This clonotype came up a few times. The gene calls are TRBV28 and TRBJ2-5; perhaps TRBD2 as D (5 bases). The germline V gene encodes CDR1 MDHEN and CDR2 SYDVKM. Trimming took 3 bases from V and 5 from J, leaving 16 bases between them. This CDR3 is built from 15 residues. CDR3 in amino acids: CASSFQVGIRETQYF. CDR3 DNA: TGTGCCAGCAGTTTCCAGGTCGGGATTAGGGAGACCCAGTACTTC.

In DNA form, the CDR3 reads TGTGCCAGCGGTACCGGGGGCGGGATCGCTGAGCAGTTCTTC. It specifies CASGTGGGIAEQFF. This chain uses TRBV12-3 or TRBV12-4 with TRBJ2-1; perhaps D is TRBD1 or TRBD2 (6 bases each). CDR3 size: 14 residues. The V gene lost 8 bases and the J gene lost 9 bases, with 20 bases spanning the gap.

The chain combines TRBV7-2 with TRBJ2-5; TRBD1 or TRBD2 may be the D gene (5 bases each). V was pared by 0 bases and J by 8 bases, with 13 bases between. Germline assignment: CDR1 SGHTA and CDR2 FQGNSA. This CDR3 is 14 amino acids long. CDR3 residues: CASSLARDLPTQYF. The CDR3 nucleotides are TGTGCCAGCAGCTTAGCGAGGGACCTCCCAACCCAGTACTTC.

The chain employs TRBV21-1 and TRBJ2-1; the DNA was not compared with TRBD1, the D call given in the table. TRBV21-1 is given as a pseudogene. CDR3 size: 15 residues. CDR3 coding DNA: TGTGCCAGAGGCCTTCGGCCCGGCCACTACAATGAGCAGTTCTTC. This sequence encodes CARGLRPGHYNEQFF.

This clonotype has just a few counts. The chain joins TRBV20-1 to TRBJ2-1, with 10 bases lining up with TRBD2. CDR1 is DFQATT, CDR2 SNEGSKA, per germline (reference sequence). With V trimmed by 0 bases and J by 7 bases, 18 bases remained unmatched. The CDR3 spans 19 residues. The chain's CDR3 is CSARDFRAASGRSENEQFF. The CDR3 DNA follows: TGCAGTGCTAGAGATTTTCGCGCGGCTAGCGGGAGATCTGAAAATGAGCAGTTCTTC.

This chain links TRBV5-6 with TRBJ2-3, with D maybe TRBD1 (6 bases). Trimming took 3 bases from V and 1 from J, leaving 9 bases between them. This CDR3 region has 14 residues. CDR1 SGHDT and CDR2 YYEEEE come from the germline V gene. The CDR3 region has the DNA TGTGCCAGCAGCTCGTACAGGGGCACAGATACGCAGTATTTT. Residues: CASSSYRGTDTQYF.

The genes are TRBV3-1 and TRBJ2-7, with TRBD1 matching 11 bases. The CDR3 runs 16 residues. Trimming at V came to 2 bases and at J to 0 bases, leaving 3 bases not matched to a gene. CDR1 is LGHDT and CDR2 is YNNKEL in the germline V gene (reference sequence). The CDR3 DNA sequence: TGTGCCAGCAGCCAACCGGGGACAGGGGGCTCCTACGAGCAGTACTTC. Translated: CASSQPGTGGSYEQYF.